This TCR beta chain was sequenced for a study of control samples from healthy donors and cancer patients. Trimming took 4 bases from V and 7 from J; bases not matched to a gene: 10. The CDR3 is 15 residues long. Per germline, CDR1 SGHRS and CDR2 YFSETQ. Profiling relied on immunoSEQ multiplex PCR, and the TCRdb table lists in-frame clones only, not all of them. The sample yields around 200,000 clones, around 92% seen once. The clonotype was recovered from a woman under 40 in good health. The V call is TRBV5-1, the J call TRBJ1-5, with 8 bases matching TRBD1. The sample consisted of blood. CDR3 DNA: TGCGCCAGCAGCGTCCAGGGGGCGCGGGGCCAGCCCCAGCATTTT. This translates into CASSVQGARGQPQHF.